One sample yielded the 2 T cell receptor beta chains listed below, sequenced in a study of T cells in Graves' hyperthyroidism and ophthalmopathy. The TCR beta CDR3 regions underwent amplification using RNA transcripts as the source. The HTBI set primed first-round TCR CDR3 RT-PCR. A single record per CDR3 protein comes from TCRdb applying MiXCR to the multiplex PCR reads. Here the sample spans approximately 690,000 distinct CDR3 sequences, around 20% being singletons. Sequences were obtained from blood. These receptors were obtained from a man aged 30 to 45 with Graves' ophthalmopathy.

This clonotype was recorded at least ten times. The genes are TRBV12-3 or TRBV12-4 and TRBJ2-1, with TRBD2 matching over 8 bases. V dropped 3 bases and J dropped 2; count of bases not matched to a gene: 12. This CDR3 comprises 18 residues. The CDR3 nucleotides read TGTGCCAGCAGTTTTACGCCGCTTGTAGCGGGGACCTACAATGAGCAGTTCTTC. Translation: CASSFTPLVAGTYNEQFF.

The rearrangement joins TRBV20-1 to TRBJ2-7; possibly TRBD2 for D (6 bases). CDR1 and CDR2 (germline): DFQATT, SNEGSKA (reference sequence). CDR3 length: 15 amino acids. V lost 0 bases to trimming and J lost 4 bases, with 16 bases between them. For the CDR3, the DNA is TGCAGTGCTAGAGAAGGGCCTAGCGACCTATACGAGCAGTACTTC. Translating gives CSAREGPSDLYEQYF.